This T cell receptor (beta chain) stems from a study of blood T cell repertoires in COVID-19. Study-level background: Some COVID-19 samples were acute and others convalescent; all came from the United States, Italy and Spain. The analysed material was cDNA or gDNA that came from T cells, B-cell-depleted T cells, or PBMCs.

Authors' processing steps: Reference gene primer amplification gave estimated nucleated cell counts. The table came from immunoSEQ multiplex PCR; TCRdb's copy has only in-frame clones and leaves some out. V, J and clone size are taken as reported in that table, and D and trimming were inferred from the DNA itself. Among more than 200,000 clones listed, 70% to 90% were seen once. Germline lookup yields CDR1 SGHRS and CDR2 YFSETQ. The CDR3 contains 15 residues. Unmatched junction bases numbered 5, after V lost 4 bases and J lost 7 bases. What was sequenced was peripheral blood. The clonotype originates from a woman aged 60-75 years with COVID-19, enrolled during active disease. The chain has TRBV5-1 and TRBJ2-1; TRBD2 matches at 13 bases. The CDR3 spells CASSRTSGSLNEQFF. The CDR3 DNA follows: TGCGCCAGCAGCCGGACTAGCGGGAGTCTAAATGAGCAGTTCTTC.